The rows below give T cell receptor beta chains drawn from one sample of a study of cytomegalovirus exposure and HLA in healthy donors. Libraries were prepared by immunoSEQ multiplex PCR; TCRdb keeps only in-frame clonotypes and omits some of them. This sample has about 160,000 clones, with over 60% found just once. The specimen sequenced was PBMCs. The origin of the receptors is a woman in her twenties or thirties in good health and CMV-seronegative. Both conserved end residues are part of each CDR3. The D gene is left open where the match is weak. Size is omitted from some rows. Given values are once, few, many or a class for expanded clones.

cdr3_nt cdr3_aa d_call j_call v_call clone_size
TGTGCCAGTAGTATCCCCGGGACAGGGCATGGCTACACCTTC CASSIPGTGHGYTF TRBD1 TRBJ1-2 TRBV19 NA
TGTGCCAGCAGCTTCGACTCCCGGGATGAGCAGTTCTTC CASSFDSRDEQFF NA TRBJ2-1 TRBV5-4 NA
TGTGCCAGCAGCCTCTCTAGAACTTCGAACACCGGGGAGCTGTTTTTT CASSLSRTSNTGELFF NA TRBJ2-2 TRBV7-2 NA
TGTGCCAGCAGCAAGACTAGCAGTTCTTACAATGAGCAGTTCTTC CASSKTSSSYNEQFF TRBD2 TRBJ2-1 TRBV6-6 NA
TGTGCCATCTGGGGCGGGGGGGCTTATGAGCAGTTCTTC CAIWGGGAYEQFF TRBD2 TRBJ2-1 TRBV10-3 NA
TGTGCCAGCAGTGATGGGCCCTTCAATGAAAAACTGTTTTTT CASSDGPFNEKLFF NA TRBJ1-4 TRBV2 NA
TGCGCCAGCAGCCAAGTGTGGACTAGCGGGAGGGTAGAGGGCACCGGGGAGCTGTTTTTT CASSQVWTSGRVEGTGELFF TRBD2 TRBJ2-2 TRBV4-3 NA
TGTGCCAGCAGTGAAGAGACTAGCGGGCCCTACGAGCAGTACTTC CASSEETSGPYEQYF TRBD2 TRBJ2-7 TRBV6-1 NA
TGTGCCAGCAGTGAGAGGACAGGGGGTGGCTACACCTTC CASSERTGGGYTF TRBD1 TRBJ1-2 TRBV2 once
TGTGCCAGCAGTTTAGCCCTCCCGGGACTAGCGGGAGGGAGTAGGAACAATGAGCAGTTCTTC CASSLALPGLAGGSRNNEQFF TRBD2 TRBJ2-1 TRBV27 NA
TGTGCCAGCAGCTTCCTACCCGACAGGCATGAAGCTTTCTTT CASSFLPDRHEAFF NA TRBJ1-1 TRBV7-9 NA
TGTGCCAGCAGTTCCCAGGACATGCCAGTGGATCAGCCCCAGCATTTT CASSSQDMPVDQPQHF NA TRBJ1-5 TRBV28 NA
TGTGCCAGCTCACCACGGGACAGCACCGGGGAGCTGTTTTTT CASSPRDSTGELFF TRBD1 TRBJ2-2 TRBV18 NA
TGTGCCAGCAGCCAAATAACCCGGACAGGGGGTCCCGGGGAGCTGTTTTTT CASSQITRTGGPGELFF TRBD1 TRBJ2-2 TRBV7-9 NA
TGTGCCAGTAGTGCCCAGATCTCCTCTGGAAACACCATATATTTT CASSAQISSGNTIYF NA TRBJ1-3 TRBV19 NA
TGCGCCAGCAGCTTGGCCAAAGGGGGGGAAACCGGGGAGCTGTTTTTT CASSLAKGGETGELFF NA TRBJ2-2 TRBV5-1 NA
TGTGCCAGCACCTTGGGACAGGGGGTTTACGAGCAGTACTTC CASTLGQGVYEQYF TRBD1 TRBJ2-7 TRBV6-6 NA
TGTGCCAGCAGTACTGAAGGGGGGGGGACCCAGTACTTC CASSTEGGGTQYF NA TRBJ2-5 TRBV6-6 NA
TGTGCCAGCACCGGGACAGGGTACACCGGGGAGCTGTTTTTT CASTGTGYTGELFF TRBD1 TRBJ2-2 TRBV9 once
TGTGCCAGCAGTTACCGCACACGGGGTGAAAAACTGTTTTTT CASSYRTRGEKLFF NA TRBJ1-4 TRBV6-5 few